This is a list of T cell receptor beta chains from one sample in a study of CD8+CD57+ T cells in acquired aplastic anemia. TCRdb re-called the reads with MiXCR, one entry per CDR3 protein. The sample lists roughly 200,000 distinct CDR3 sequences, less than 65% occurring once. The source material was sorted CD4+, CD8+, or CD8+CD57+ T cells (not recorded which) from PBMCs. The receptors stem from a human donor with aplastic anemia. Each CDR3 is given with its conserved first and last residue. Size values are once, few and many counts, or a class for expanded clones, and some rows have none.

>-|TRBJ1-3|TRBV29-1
CSVEGYSGNTIYF
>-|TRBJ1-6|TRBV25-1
CASSESRGTDYNSPLHF
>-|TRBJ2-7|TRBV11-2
CASSLDTVYEQYF
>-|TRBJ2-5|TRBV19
CASSPIFLAGEETQYF
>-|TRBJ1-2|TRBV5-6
CASSWDRAGYTF
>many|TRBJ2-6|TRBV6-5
CASSQLTGSGANVLTF
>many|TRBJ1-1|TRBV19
CASSIPIGINTEAFF
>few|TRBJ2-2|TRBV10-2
CASSGNGELFF
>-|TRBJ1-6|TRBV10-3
CATKEAASPLHF
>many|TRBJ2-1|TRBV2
CASSEEGTSYNEQFF
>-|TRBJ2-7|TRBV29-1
CSAYDPSSYEQYF
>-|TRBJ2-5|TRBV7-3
CASSPAGGRGTQYF
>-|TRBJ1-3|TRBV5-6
CASSWGQDSIYF
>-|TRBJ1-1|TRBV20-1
CSARDVGNTEAFF
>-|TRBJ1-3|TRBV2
CASSVSGGRNTIYF
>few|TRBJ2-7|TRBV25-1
CASSARGVDTYEQYF
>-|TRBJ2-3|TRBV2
CASPEGASGGARDTQYF
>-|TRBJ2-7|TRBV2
CASTTRTVSYEQYF
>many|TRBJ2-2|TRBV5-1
CASSLAKRAGELFF
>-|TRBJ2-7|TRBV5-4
CASSSGGVQYEQYF
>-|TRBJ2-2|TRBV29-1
CSAGTSDDPNTGELFF
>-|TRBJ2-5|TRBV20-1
CSARDSGPSGETQYF
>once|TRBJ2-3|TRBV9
CASSLPRGAGGTDTQYF
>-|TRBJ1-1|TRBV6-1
CASVARGRNTEAFF
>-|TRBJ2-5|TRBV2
CASRKNQARETQYF
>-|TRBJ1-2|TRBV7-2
CASSFGGAYGYTF
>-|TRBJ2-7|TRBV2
CASSGQGANLEYF